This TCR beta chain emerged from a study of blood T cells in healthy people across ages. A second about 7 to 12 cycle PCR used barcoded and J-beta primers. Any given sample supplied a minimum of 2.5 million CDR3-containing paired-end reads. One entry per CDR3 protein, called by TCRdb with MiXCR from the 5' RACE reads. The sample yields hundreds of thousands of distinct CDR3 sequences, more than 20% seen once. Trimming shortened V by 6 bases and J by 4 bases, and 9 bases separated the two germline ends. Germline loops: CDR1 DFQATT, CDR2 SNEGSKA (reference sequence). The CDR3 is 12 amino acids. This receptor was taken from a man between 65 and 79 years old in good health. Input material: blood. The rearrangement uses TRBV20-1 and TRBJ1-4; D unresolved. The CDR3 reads CSAADINEKLFF. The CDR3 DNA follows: TGCAGTGCCGCAGACATTAATGAAAAACTGTTTTTT.